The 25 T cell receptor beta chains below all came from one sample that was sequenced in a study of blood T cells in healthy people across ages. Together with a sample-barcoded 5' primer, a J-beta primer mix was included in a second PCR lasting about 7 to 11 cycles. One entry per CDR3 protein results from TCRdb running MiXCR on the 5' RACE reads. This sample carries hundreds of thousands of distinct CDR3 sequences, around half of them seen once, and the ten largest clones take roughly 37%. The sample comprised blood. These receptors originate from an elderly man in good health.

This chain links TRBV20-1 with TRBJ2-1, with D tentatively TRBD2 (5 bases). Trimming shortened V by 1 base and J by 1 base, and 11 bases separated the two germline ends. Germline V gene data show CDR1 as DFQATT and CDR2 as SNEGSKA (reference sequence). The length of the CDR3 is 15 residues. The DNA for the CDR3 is TGCAGTGCTAGAGCCCGTGGGAGTTCCTACAATGAGCAGTTCTTC. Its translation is CSARARGSSYNEQFF.

For the CDR3, the DNA is TGCGCCAGCAGCCCCCAACTAGCGGGAGATTACGAGCAGTACTTC. Its translation: CASSPQLAGDYEQYF. The chain is built from TRBV5-1 and TRBJ2-5, with 11 bases identical to TRBD2. The end of the DNA is better explained by TRBJ2-7, so the J call may be wrong. The CDR3 has 15 residues. The V gene's germline CDR1 is SGHRS and CDR2 YFSETQ.

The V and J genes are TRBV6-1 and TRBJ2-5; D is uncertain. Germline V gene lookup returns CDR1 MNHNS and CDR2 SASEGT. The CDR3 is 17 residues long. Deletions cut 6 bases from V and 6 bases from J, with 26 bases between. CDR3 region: CASRQQVSPQYAKTQYF. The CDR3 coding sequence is TGTGCCAGCAGGCAACAAGTCAGTCCACAGTACGCGAAGACCCAGTACTTC.

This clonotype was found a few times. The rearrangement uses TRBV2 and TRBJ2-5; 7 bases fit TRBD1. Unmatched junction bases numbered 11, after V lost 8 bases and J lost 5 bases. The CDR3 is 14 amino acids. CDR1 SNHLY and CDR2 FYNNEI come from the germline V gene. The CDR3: CASSLTGWSETQYF. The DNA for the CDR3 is TGTGCCAGCTCACTGACAGGGTGGTCCGAGACCCAGTACTTC.

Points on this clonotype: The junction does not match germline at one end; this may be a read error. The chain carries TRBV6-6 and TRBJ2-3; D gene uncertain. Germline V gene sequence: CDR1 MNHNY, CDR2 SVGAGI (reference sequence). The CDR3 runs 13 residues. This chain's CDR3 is CASSYSRSDTRYF. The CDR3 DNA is TGTGCCAGCAGTTACTCGCGATCCGATACGCGGTATTTT.

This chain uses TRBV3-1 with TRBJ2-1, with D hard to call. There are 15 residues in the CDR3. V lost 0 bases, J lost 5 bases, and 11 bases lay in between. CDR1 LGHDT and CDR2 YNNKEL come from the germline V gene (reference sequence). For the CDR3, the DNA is TGTGCCAGCAGCCAAGAGCCTAGAGGAAACAATGAGCAGTTCTTC. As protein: CASSQEPRGNNEQFF.

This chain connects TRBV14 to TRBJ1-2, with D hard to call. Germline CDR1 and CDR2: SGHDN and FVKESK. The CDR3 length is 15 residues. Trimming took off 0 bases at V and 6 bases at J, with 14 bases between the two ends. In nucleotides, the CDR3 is TGTGCCAGCAGCCAAGATCCCAACGGGTTCCATGGCTACACCTTC. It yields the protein CASSQDPNGFHGYTF.

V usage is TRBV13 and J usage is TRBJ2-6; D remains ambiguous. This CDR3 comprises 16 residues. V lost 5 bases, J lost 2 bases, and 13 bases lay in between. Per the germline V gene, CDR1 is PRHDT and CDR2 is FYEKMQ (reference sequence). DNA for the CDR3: TGTGCCAGCAGCCCCCGCCAGCCGACTGGGGCCAACGTCCTGACTTTC. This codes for CASSPRQPTGANVLTF.

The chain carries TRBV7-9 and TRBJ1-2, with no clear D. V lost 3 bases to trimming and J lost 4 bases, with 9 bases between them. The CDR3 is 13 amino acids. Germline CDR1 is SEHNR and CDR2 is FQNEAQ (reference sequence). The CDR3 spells CASSFSSSYGYTF. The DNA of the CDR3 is TGTGCCAGCAGCTTTAGCTCCTCCTATGGCTACACCTTC.

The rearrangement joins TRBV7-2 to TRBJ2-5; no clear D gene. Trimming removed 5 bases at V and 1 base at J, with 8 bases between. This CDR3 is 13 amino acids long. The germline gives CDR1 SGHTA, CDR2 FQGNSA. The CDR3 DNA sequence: TGTGCCAGCAGCGGCCGTATCCAAGAGACCCAGTACTTC. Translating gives CASSGRIQETQYF.

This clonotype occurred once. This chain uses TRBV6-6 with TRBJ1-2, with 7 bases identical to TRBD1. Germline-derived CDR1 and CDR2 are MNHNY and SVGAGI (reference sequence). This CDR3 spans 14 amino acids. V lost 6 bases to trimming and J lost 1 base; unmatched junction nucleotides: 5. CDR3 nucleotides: TGTGCCAGCAGAATAGGACAGGTTAACTATGGCTACACCTTC. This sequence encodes CASRIGQVNYGYTF.

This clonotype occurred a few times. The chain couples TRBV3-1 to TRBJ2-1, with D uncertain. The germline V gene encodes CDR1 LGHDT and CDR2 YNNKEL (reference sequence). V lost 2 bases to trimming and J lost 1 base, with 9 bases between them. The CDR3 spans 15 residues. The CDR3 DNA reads TGTGCCAGCAGCCAAAGGCGGATTTCCTACAATGAGCAGTTCTTC. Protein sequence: CASSQRRISYNEQFF.

This CDR3 is CSARDLRLSTDTQYF. CDR3 sequence (DNA): TGCAGTGCTAGAGATCTCAGATTAAGCACAGATACGCAGTATTTT. The J gene is TRBJ2-3, the V gene TRBV20-1; D is ambiguous. V shed 0 bases and J shed 0 bases, with 10 bases lying between them. Germline V gene lookup returns CDR1 DFQATT and CDR2 SNEGSKA (reference sequence). The CDR3 contains 15 residues.

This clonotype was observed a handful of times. CDR3 coding DNA: TGTGCCAGCAGTTCCCCCCGGGGGGTAGGAACCTACGAGCAGTACTTC. Its translation: CASSSPRGVGTYEQYF. V and J are TRBV28 and TRBJ2-7; 7 positions agree with TRBD2. The CDR3 is 16 residues long. Germline V gives CDR1 MDHEN, CDR2 SYDVKM. Trimming removed 4 bases from V and 2 bases from J; junction bases left unmatched: 11.

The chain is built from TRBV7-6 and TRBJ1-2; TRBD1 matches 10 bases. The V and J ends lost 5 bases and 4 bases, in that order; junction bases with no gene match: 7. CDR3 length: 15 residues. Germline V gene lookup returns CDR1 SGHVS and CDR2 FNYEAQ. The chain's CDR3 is CASSVDRGLGYGYTF. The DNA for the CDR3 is TGTGCCAGCAGCGTCGACAGGGGGCTCGGCTATGGCTACACCTTC.

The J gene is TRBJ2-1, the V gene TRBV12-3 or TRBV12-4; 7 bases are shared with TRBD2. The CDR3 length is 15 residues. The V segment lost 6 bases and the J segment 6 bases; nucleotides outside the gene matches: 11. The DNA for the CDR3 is TGTGCCAGCAGGGGAGGGCGGTTTCCTCGCAATGAGCAGTTCTTC. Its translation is CASRGGRFPRNEQFF.

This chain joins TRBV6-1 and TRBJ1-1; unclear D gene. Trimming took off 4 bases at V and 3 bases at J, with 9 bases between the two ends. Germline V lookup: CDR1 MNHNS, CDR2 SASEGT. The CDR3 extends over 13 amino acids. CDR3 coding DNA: TGTGCCAGCAGTGCTCTTCAGGACACTGAAGCTTTCTTT. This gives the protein CASSALQDTEAFF.

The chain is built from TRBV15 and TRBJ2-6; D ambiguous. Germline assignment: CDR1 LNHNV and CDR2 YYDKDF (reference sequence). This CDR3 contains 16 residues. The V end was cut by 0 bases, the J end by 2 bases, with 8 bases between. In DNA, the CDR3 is TGTGCCACCAGCAGAGAAGGGTCCCCTGGGGCCAACGTCCTGACTTTC. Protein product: CATSREGSPGANVLTF.

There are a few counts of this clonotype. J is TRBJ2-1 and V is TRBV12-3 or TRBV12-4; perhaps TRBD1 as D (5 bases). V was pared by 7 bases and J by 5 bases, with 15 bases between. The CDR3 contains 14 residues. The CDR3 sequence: CASIGQGWHNEQFF. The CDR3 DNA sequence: TGTGCCAGCATCGGCCAGGGATGGCACAATGAGCAGTTCTTC.

CDR3 sequence: CATSDVGTNYNEQFF. DNA of the CDR3: TGTGCCACCAGTGATGTTGGGACAAACTACAATGAGCAGTTCTTC. The chain couples TRBV24-1 to TRBJ2-1; D is perhaps TRBD1 (6 bases). The CDR3 is made up of 15 amino acids. The V and J ends lost 3 bases and 3 bases respectively, with 11 bases between them. From germline, CDR1 is KGHDR and CDR2 SFDVKD.

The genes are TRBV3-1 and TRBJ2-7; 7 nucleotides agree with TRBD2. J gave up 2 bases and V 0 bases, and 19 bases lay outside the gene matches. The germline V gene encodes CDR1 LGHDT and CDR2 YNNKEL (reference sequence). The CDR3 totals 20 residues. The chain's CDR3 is CASSQEPDGGRGSGPYEQYF. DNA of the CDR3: TGTGCCAGCAGCCAAGAACCCGACGGAGGGCGCGGGAGTGGTCCCTACGAGCAGTACTTC.

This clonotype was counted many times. In DNA, the CDR3 is TGCAGCGTTCATAGGGGGGAGACCCAGTACTTC. Protein product: CSVHRGETQYF. The chain employs TRBV29-1 and TRBJ2-5; weak D call: TRBD1 (6 bases). The germline V gene has CDR1 SQVTM and CDR2 ANQGSEA. V lost 5 bases and J 5 bases, leaving 9 bases between the germline ends. CDR3 length equals 11 residues. Based on the CDR3 plus reference TRBV29-1 and TRBJ2-5, the full variable domain is SAVISQKPSRDICQRGTSLTIQCQVDSQVTMMFWYRQQPGQSLTLIATANQGSEATYESGFVIDKFPISRPNLTFSTLTVSNMSPEDSSIYLCSVHRGETQYFGPGTRLLVL.

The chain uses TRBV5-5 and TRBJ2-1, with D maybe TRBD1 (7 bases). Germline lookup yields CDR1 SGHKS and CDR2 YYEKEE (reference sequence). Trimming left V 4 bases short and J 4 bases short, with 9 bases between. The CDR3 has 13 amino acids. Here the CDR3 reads CASSAGQYNEQFF. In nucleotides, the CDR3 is TGTGCCAGCAGCGCGGGACAGTACAATGAGCAGTTCTTC.

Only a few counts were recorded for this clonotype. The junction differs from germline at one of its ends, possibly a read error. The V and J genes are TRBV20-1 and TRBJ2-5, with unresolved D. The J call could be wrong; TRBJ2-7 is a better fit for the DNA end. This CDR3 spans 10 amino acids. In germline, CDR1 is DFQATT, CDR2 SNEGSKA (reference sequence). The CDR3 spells CSARVHEQYF. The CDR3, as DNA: TGCAGTGCCAGAGTGCACGAGCAGTACTTC.

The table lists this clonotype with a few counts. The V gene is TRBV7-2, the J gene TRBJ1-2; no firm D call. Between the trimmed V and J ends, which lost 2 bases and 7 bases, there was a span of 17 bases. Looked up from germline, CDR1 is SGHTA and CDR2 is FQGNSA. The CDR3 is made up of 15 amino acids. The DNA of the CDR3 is TGTGCCAGCAGCTTACGAATCCCCCTTTTACTTGGCTACACCTTC. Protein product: CASSLRIPLLLGYTF.